Listed below are T cell receptor beta chains from one sample, sequenced in a study of molecular identifiers for immune sequencing clone quantification. TCRdb re-called the PCR reads through MiXCR, storing one row per CDR3 protein. The sample gives 88,000 or so distinct CDR3 sequences, 21% of which show up once; 1% to 1.2% is in the top ten. The sequenced sample consisted of naive CD8+ T cells from blood, with Jurkat cell RNA spiked in. The receptors here all came from a human donor in good health. Some libraries in this study had Jurkat cell RNA spiked in. The CDR3 runs from the conserved cysteine through the conserved F or W. Fields, in order: V gene, D gene, J gene, clone size, CDR3 DNA, CDR3 protein. D genes are given only for firm matches. Size values are once, few and many counts, or a class for expanded clones, and some rows have none.

>TRBV14|-|TRBJ1-6|-
TGTGCCAGCAGCCAAGATTGGGGGCCGCTCTATTCACCCCTCCACTTT
CASSQDWGPLYSPLHF
>TRBV9|TRBD1|TRBJ2-5|-
TGTGCCAGCAGCGTAGAGGAGAGGGGGCCGGAGACCCAGTACTTC
CASSVEERGPETQYF
>TRBV13|-|TRBJ1-1|-
TGTGCCAGCAGCTTAGGCCGGGGAAAGTACACTGAAGCTTTCTTT
CASSLGRGKYTEAFF
>TRBV19|-|TRBJ2-7|-
TGTGCCAGTAGCTTAACGGGACGGACGACGGTCTACGAGCAGTACTTC
CASSLTGRTTVYEQYF
>TRBV16|-|TRBJ1-2|many
TGTGCCAGCAGCCAATTTGAGGGAGAAGTCTATGGCTACACCTTC
CASSQFEGEVYGYTF
>TRBV6-2/TRBV6-3|-|TRBJ2-7|many
TGTGCCAGCAGTTACTCCGGACAGCCTAACACCTACGAGCAGTACTTC
CASSYSGQPNTYEQYF
>TRBV2|-|TRBJ1-4|many
TGTGCCAGCAGTGAAGCTATAACTAATGAAAAACTGTTTTTT
CASSEAITNEKLFF
>TRBV7-9|-|TRBJ2-7|many
TGTGCCAGCAGCCTGGAAGTATACGAGCAGTACTTC
CASSLEVYEQYF
>TRBV28|TRBD2|TRBJ2-7|-
TGTGCCAGCCAGCTAGCGGGAGGTGACGAGCAGTACTTC
CASQLAGGDEQYF
>TRBV2|TRBD1|TRBJ1-1|many
TGTGCCAGCAGTGAAACCCCAGGGGGCGGAAAGACTGAAGCTTTCTTT
CASSETPGGGKTEAFF
>TRBV11-2|-|TRBJ2-7|-
TGTGCCAGCAGCTTGGAACTAGGGAACGAGCAGTACTTC
CASSLELGNEQYF
>TRBV11-2|-|TRBJ1-4|few
TGTGCCAGCAGCTCGCCTTTGGGGACGGCTAATGAAAAACTGTTTTTT
CASSSPLGTANEKLFF
>TRBV29-1|-|TRBJ2-7|few
TGCAGCGTTGAATTTTTATCCGAGCAGTACTTC
CSVEFLSEQYF
>TRBV6-2/TRBV6-3|-|TRBJ2-7|many
TGTGCCAGCAGTTACGGGGCTAGTGAGCAGTACTTC
CASSYGASEQYF
>TRBV30|-|TRBJ1-1|many
TGTGCCTGGAGTTCGGGGCGGAACACTGAAGCTTTCTTT
CAWSSGRNTEAFF
>TRBV7-2|-|TRBJ1-6|few
TGTGCCAGCAGCTTAGGGACCGGTTTTGCTTCACCCCTCCACTTT
CASSLGTGFASPLHF
>TRBV7-9|-|TRBJ2-7|many
TGTGCCAGCAGCAGGGAACGGGAGTACAACGAGCAGTACTTC
CASSREREYNEQYF
>TRBV12-3/TRBV12-4|-|TRBJ2-5|-
TGTGCCAGCAGTTTATCTGGGCGGGGAGAGACCCGGTACTTC
CASSLSGRGETRYF
>TRBV12-3/TRBV12-4|-|TRBJ1-1|many
TGTGCCAGCAGTTCGGGCGGGACTGAAGCTTTCTTT
CASSSGGTEAFF
>TRBV12-3/TRBV12-4|-|TRBJ1-6|few
TGTGCCAGCAGTTTTGTGGAGATCTATAATTCACCCCTCCACTTT
CASSFVEIYNSPLHF
>TRBV30|-|TRBJ2-2|many
TGTGCCTGGAGTGTAGTCCCGGTGGCCGGGGAGCTGTTTTTT
CAWSVVPVAGELFF
>TRBV7-9|-|TRBJ2-2|few
TGTGCCAGCAGCTCCCCCTGGGGCTCTAAAATCGGCACCGGGGAGCTGTTTTTT
CASSSPWGSKIGTGELFF
>TRBV7-9|-|TRBJ1-1|many
TGTGCCAGCAGCGAACAGGCTAACACTGAAGCTTTCTTT
CASSEQANTEAFF
>TRBV20-1|-|TRBJ1-1|many
TGCAGTGCTAGAGATGCGGGGGTGGCACAACTCATGAACACTGAAGCTTTCTTT
CSARDAGVAQLMNTEAFF
>TRBV19|-|TRBJ2-7|-
TGTGCCAGTAGTATTACGGGGATCAACGAGCAGTACTTC
CASSITGINEQYF
>TRBV19|TRBD2|TRBJ2-5|few
TGTGCCAGTAGTATGAGTCCGGGGGGGCGAGAGACCCAGTACTTC
CASSMSPGGRETQYF
>TRBV15|-|TRBJ2-7|few
TGTGCCACCAGCAGAGACAGGTTTACCTACGAGCAGTACTTC
CATSRDRFTYEQYF
>TRBV25-1|TRBD1|TRBJ1-1|once
TGTGCCAGCAGTCACTCGACAGGGGACACTGAAGCTTTCTTT
CASSHSTGDTEAFF
>TRBV4-1|-|TRBJ1-1|many
TGCGCCAGCAGGCCGTCGATTTCAGGGCTCGGAGAGAACACTGAAGCTTTCTTT
CASRPSISGLGENTEAFF
>TRBV19|-|TRBJ2-7|many
TGTGCCAGTAGTATAGGGGGACACCAGCCCATCCACGAGCAGTACTTC
CASSIGGHQPIHEQYF
>TRBV27|TRBD2|TRBJ2-3|many
TGTGCCAGCAGTTTATCGTCCTGGTCAAGCGGGGACGCAGATACGCAGTATTTT
CASSLSSWSSGDADTQYF
>TRBV5-4|-|TRBJ1-1|many
TGTGCCAGCAGCTTGGATGCAGGGGTTGGGACTGAAGCTTTCTTT
CASSLDAGVGTEAFF
>TRBV7-6|-|TRBJ2-3|many
TGTGCCAGCAGCGATGTCACAGATACGCAGTATTTT
CASSDVTDTQYF
>TRBV4-2|-|TRBJ2-1|-
TGTGCCAGCAGCCAAGGTGCGGGCCTAAGCTCCTACAATGAGCAGCTCTTC
CASSQGAGLSSYNEQLF
>TRBV7-9|TRBD1|TRBJ1-6|many
TGTGCCAGCAGCATCGGGACAGGAAATCCACCCCTCCACTTT
CASSIGTGNPPLHF
>TRBV6-1|-|TRBJ1-1|-
TGTGCCAGCAGTTCAGCTCCGCCCAGGCAGCCAAGCACTGAAGCTTTCTTT
CASSSAPPRQPSTEAFF
>TRBV29-1|-|TRBJ1-1|few
TGCAGCGTTGAAGGGGGCAGGGAAATGACTGAAGCTTTCTTT
CSVEGGREMTEAFF
>TRBV10-1|-|TRBJ2-2|few
TGCGCCAGCAGTCTTCGGTGGGACGCCGGGGAGCTGTTTTTT
CASSLRWDAGELFF
>TRBV30|-|TRBJ1-1|many
TGTGCCTGGAGTGTACGTGGGGGAGGCGACACTGAAGCTTTCTTT
CAWSVRGGGDTEAFF
>TRBV4-3|-|TRBJ2-7|many
TGCGCCAGCAGCCAAAGTCGGAGCCAGCCCTCCTACGAGCAGTACTTC
CASSQSRSQPSYEQYF
>TRBV6-2/TRBV6-3|-|TRBJ2-3|many
TGTGCCAGCAGTTATTGGCCCGCGCAGAATCCAGATACGCAGTATTTT
CASSYWPAQNPDTQYF
>TRBV18|-|TRBJ1-1|many
TGTGCCAGCTCACCCACCGACACTGAAGCTTTCTTT
CASSPTDTEAFF
>TRBV6-6|TRBD1|TRBJ1-1|many
TGTGCCAGCAGTTACACCGGACAGGGGGGCACTGAAGCTTTCTTT
CASSYTGQGGTEAFF
>TRBV12-3/TRBV12-4|-|TRBJ1-5|many
TGTGCCAGCAGTTTTGGGTTCAATCAGCCCCAGCATTTT
CASSFGFNQPQHF
>TRBV4-3|-|TRBJ2-1|many
TGCGCCAGCAGCCAAGATATTTGGGCGTTCTCCTACAATGAGCAGTTCTTC
CASSQDIWAFSYNEQFF
>TRBV7-2|TRBD2|TRBJ2-5|few
TGTGCCAGCAGCTCCCTCTTGGGACTAGATGGAGAGACCCAGTACTTC
CASSSLLGLDGETQYF
>TRBV27|-|TRBJ2-1|-
TGTGCCAGCAAAGGTATAGGACGGGGATTAGAAAATGAGCAGTTCTTC
CASKGIGRGLENEQFF
>TRBV7-2|-|TRBJ2-2|-
TGTGCCAGCAGCTCCAAACGCACCGGGGAGCTGTTTTTT
CASSSKRTGELFF
>TRBV21-1|-|TRBJ2-5|few
TGTGCCAGCAGCAAAAGCACAGAGCAAGAGACCCAGTACTTC
CASSKSTEQETQYF
>TRBV11-2|-|TRBJ2-3|few
TGTGCCAGCAGCTTATGGTACAGGGAGACAGATACGCAGTATTTT
CASSLWYRETDTQYF